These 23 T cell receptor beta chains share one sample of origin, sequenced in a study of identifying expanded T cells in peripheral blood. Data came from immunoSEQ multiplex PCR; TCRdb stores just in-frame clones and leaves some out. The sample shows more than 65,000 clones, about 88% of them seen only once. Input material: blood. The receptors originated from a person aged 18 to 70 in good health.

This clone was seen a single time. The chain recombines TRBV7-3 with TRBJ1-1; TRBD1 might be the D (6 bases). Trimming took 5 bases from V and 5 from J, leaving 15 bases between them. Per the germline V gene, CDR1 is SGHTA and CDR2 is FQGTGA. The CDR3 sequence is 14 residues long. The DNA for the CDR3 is TGTGCCAGCAGCACACAGGGTGAGGGGACTGAAGCTTTCTTT. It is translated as CASSTQGEGTEAFF.

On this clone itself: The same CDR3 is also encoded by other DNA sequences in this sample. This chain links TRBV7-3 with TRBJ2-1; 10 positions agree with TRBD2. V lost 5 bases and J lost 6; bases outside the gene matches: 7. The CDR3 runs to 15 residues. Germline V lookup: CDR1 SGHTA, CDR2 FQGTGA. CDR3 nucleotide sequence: TGTGCCAGCAGCCCGCTAGCGGGAGCTTCCAATGAGCAGTTCTTC. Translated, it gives CASSPLAGASNEQFF. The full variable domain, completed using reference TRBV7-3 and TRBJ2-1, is GAGVSQTPSNKVTEKGKYVELRCDPISGHTALYWYRQSLGQGPEFLIYFQGTGAADDSGLPNDRFFAVRPEGSVSTLKIQRTERGDSAVYLCASSPLAGASNEQFFGPGTRLTVL.

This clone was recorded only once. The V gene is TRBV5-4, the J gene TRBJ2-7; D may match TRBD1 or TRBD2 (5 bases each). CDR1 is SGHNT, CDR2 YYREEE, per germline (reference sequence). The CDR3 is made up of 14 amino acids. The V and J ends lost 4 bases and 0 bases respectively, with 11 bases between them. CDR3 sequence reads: CASSGEGPSYEQYF. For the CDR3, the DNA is TGTGCCAGCAGCGGCGAGGGGCCCTCCTACGAGCAGTACTTC.

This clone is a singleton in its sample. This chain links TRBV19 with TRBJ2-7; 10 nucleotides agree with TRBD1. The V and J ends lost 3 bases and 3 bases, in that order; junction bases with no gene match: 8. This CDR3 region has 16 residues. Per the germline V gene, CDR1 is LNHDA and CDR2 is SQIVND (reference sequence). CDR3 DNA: TGTGCCAGTAGTATTCCGCCCGGGACAGGGGACTACGAGCAGTACTTC. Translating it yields CASSIPPGTGDYEQYF. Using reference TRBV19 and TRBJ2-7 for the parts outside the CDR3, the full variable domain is DGGITQSPKYLFRKEGQNVTLSCEQNLNHDAMYWYRQDPGQGLRLIYYSQIVNDFQKGDIAEGYSVSREKKESFPLTVTSAQKNPTAFYLCASSIPPGTGDYEQYFGPGTRLTVT.

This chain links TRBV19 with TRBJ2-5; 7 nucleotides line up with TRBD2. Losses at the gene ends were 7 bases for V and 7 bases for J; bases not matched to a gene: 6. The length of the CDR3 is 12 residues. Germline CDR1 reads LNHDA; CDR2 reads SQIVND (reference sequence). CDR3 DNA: TGTGCCAGTAAGGAGGGGAGGGGGACCCAGTACTTC. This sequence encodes CASKEGRGTQYF.

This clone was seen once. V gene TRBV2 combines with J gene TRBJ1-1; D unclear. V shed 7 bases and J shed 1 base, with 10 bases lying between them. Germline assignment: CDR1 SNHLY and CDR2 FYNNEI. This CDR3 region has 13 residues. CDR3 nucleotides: TGTGCCAGCACCTTGGACGGGAACACTGAAGCTTTCTTT. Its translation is CASTLDGNTEAFF.

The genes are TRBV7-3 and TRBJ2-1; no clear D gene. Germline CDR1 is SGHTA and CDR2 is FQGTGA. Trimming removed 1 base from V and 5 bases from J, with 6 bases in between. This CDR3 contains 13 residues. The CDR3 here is CASSLSRDNEQFF. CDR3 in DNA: TGTGCCAGCAGCTTAAGCAGAGACAATGAGCAGTTCTTC.

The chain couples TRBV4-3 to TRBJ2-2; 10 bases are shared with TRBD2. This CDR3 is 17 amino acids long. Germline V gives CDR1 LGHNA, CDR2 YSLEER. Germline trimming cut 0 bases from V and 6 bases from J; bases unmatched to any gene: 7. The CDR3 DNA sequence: TGCGCCAGCAGCCAAGATGGGCTAGCGGGAGCCCCCGGGGAGCTGTTTTTT. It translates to CASSQDGLAGAPGELFF.

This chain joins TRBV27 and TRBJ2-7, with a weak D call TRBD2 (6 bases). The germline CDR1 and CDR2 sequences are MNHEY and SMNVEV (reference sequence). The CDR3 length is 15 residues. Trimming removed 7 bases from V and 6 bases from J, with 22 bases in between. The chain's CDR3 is CASTSIGPDGGEQYF. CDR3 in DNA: TGTGCCAGCACCTCGATAGGACCCGACGGGGGCGAGCAGTACTTC.

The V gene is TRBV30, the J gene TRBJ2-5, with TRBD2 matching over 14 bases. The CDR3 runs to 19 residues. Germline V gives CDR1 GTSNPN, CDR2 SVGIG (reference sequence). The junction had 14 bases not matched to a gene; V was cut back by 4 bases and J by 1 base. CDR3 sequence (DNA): TGTGCCTGGAACCCGGCGGATGGACTAGCGGGGGGACTCCAAGAGACCCAGTACTTC. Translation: CAWNPADGLAGGLQETQYF.

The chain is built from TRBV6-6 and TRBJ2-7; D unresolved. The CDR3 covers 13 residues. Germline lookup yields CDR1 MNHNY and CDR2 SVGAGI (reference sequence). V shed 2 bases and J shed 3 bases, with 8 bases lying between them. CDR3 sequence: CASSYNSIYEQYF. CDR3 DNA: TGTGCCAGCAGTTACAACAGCATCTACGAGCAGTACTTC.

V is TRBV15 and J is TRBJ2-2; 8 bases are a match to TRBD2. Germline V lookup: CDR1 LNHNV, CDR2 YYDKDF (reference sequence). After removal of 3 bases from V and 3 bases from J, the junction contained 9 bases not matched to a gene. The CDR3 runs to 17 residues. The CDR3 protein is CATSRGPGLGDTGELFF. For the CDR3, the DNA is TGTGCCACCAGCAGGGGTCCGGGACTAGGAGACACCGGGGAGCTGTTTTTT.

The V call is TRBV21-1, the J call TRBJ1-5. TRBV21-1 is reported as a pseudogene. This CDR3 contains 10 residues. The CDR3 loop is CASSNSSQHF. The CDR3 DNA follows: TGTGCCAGCAGCAACTCCTCTCAGCATTTT.

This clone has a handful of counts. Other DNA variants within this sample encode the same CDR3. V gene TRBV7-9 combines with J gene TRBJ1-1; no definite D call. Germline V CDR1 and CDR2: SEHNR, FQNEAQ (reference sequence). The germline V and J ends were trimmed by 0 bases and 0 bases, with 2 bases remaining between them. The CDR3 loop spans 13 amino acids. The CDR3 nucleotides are TGTGCCAGCAGCTTAGCACTGAACACTGAAGCTTTCTTT. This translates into CASSLALNTEAFF.

CDR3 bases: TGTGCCAGCAGCTTAGTTCGACCAGGAACAGATACGCAGTATTTT. Its translation is CASSLVRPGTDTQYF. This sequence joins TRBV7-2 and TRBJ2-3, with no clear D. With 1 base removed from V and 3 bases from J, the gap between germline ends came to 11 bases. Germline V gene sequence: CDR1 SGHTA, CDR2 FQGNSA. CDR3 length: 15 residues. Full variable domain (rest looked up from reference TRBV7-2 and TRBJ2-3): GAGVSQSPSNKVTEKGKDVELRCDPISGHTALYWYRQSLGQGLEFLIYFQGNSAPDKSGLPSDRFSAERTGGSVSTLTIQRTQQEDSAVYLCASSLVRPGTDTQYFGPGTRLTVL.

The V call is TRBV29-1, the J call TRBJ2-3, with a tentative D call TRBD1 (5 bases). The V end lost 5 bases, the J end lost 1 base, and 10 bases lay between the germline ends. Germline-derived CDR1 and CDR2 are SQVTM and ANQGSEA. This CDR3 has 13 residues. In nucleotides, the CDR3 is TGCAGCGTTCACCCGACAGGCACAGATACGCAGTATTTT. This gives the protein CSVHPTGTDTQYF.

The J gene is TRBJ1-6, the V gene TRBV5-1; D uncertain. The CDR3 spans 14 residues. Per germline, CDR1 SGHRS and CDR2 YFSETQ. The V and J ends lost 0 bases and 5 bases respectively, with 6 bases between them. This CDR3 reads CASSLAGNNSPLHF. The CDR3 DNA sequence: TGCGCCAGCAGCTTGGCCGGAAATAATTCACCCCTCCACTTT.

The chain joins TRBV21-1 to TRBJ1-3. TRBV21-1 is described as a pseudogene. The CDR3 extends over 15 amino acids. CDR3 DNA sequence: TGTGCCAGCTTCTCGAGGGGTTTATCTGGAAACACCATATATTTT. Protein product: CASFSRGLSGNTIYF.

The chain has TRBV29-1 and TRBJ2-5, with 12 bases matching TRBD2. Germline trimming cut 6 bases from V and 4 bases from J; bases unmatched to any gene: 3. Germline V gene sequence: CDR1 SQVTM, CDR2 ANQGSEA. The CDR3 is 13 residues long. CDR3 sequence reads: CSVQTSGGETQYF. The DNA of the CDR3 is TGCAGCGTCCAGACTAGCGGGGGAGAGACCCAGTACTTC.

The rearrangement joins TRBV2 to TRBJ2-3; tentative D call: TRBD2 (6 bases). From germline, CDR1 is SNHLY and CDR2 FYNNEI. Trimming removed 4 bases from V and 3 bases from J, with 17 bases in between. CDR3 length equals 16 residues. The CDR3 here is CASSVRRDDSTDTQYF. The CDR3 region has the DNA TGTGCCAGCAGTGTACGGCGGGACGACTCTACAGATACGCAGTATTTT.

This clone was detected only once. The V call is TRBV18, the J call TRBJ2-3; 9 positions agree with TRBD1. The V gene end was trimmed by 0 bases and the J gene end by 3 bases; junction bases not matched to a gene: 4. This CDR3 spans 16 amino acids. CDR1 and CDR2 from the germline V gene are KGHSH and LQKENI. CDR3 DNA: TGTGCCAGCTCACCACCTGGACAGGGGATGACAGATACGCAGTATTTT. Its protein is CASSPPGQGMTDTQYF. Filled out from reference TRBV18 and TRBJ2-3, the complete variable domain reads NAGVMQNPRHLVRRRGQEARLRCSPMKGHSHVYWYRQLPEEGLKFMVYLQKENIIDESGMPKERFSAEFPKEGPSILRIQQVVRGDSAAYFCASSPPGQGMTDTQYFGPGTRLTVL.

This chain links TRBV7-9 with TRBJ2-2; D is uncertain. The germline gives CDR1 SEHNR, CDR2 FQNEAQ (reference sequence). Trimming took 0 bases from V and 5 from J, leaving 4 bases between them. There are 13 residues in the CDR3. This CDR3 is CASSLALTGELFF. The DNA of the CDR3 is TGTGCCAGCAGCTTAGCGCTTACCGGGGAGCTGTTTTTT.

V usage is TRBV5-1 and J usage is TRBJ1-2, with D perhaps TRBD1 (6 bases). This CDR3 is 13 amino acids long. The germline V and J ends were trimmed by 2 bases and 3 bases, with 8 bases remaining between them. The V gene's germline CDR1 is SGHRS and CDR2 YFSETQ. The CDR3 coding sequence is TGCGCCAGCAGCTTACAGGGTGACTATGGCTACACCTTC. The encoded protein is CASSLQGDYGYTF.